This T cell receptor beta chain was identified in a study of blood T cells in healthy people across ages. Per sample, extraction of total RNA gave at least 5.5 micrograms in every case. Trimming took 0 bases from V and 7 from J, leaving 8 bases between them. There are 13 residues in the CDR3. Together with a sample-barcoded 5' primer, a J-beta primer mix was included in a second PCR lasting about 7 to 12 cycles. TCRdb re-called the 5' RACE reads through MiXCR, storing one row per CDR3 protein. The table lists around 990,000 distinct CDR3 sequences, around two fifths of them singletons. The chain recombines TRBV12-3 or TRBV12-4 with TRBJ2-3, with a tentative D call TRBD1 (5 bases). Sequences were obtained from blood. The receptor was derived from a man in his late teens or twenties in good health. The CDR3 loop reads CASSLARAHTQYF. Here the CDR3 DNA reads TGTGCCAGCAGTTTAGCCAGGGCCCATACGCAGTATTTT.